These 31 T cell receptor beta chains originate from one sample sequenced in a study of T cells in Graves' hyperthyroidism and ophthalmopathy (dated by TCRdb to the late 2010s). Library prep was done by multiplex PCR. Data came from an Illumina HiSeq 2000. The TCR beta CDR3 regions were amplified from RNA transcripts. The first round of RT-PCR for the TCR CDR3 was performed with the HTBI primer set and the Qiagen OneStep RT-PCR kit. TCRdb trimmed public reads at Q25 via fastp, called clones via MiXCR and kept in-frame beta chains. Rows merge per CDR3 protein into single entries with the most common DNA and genes. Counted in this sample were 400,000 to 550,000 distinct CDR3 sequences; around a quarter of them appeared once. Approximately 10% of the sample is held by the ten biggest clonotypes. The sample consisted of blood. All receptors derive from a woman aged 30 to 39 with Graves' ophthalmopathy.

This clonotype was seen repeatedly, ten times or more. V gene TRBV7-9 combines with J gene TRBJ2-5; the match to TRBD1 covers 7 bases. Germline V gene data show CDR1 as SEHNR and CDR2 as FQNEAQ (reference sequence). The CDR3 is made up of 14 amino acids. The V gene end was trimmed by 5 bases and the J gene end by 5 bases; junction bases not matched to a gene: 8. CDR3 sequence reads: CASSAGTDKETQYF. CDR3 DNA sequence: TGTGCCAGCAGCGCCGGGACAGACAAGGAGACCCAGTACTTC. The complete variable domain, with remaining parts taken from reference TRBV7-9 and TRBJ2-5, reads DTGVSQNPRHKITKRGQNVTFRCDPISEHNRLYWYRQTLGQGPEFLTYFQNEAQLEKSRLLSDRFSAERPKGSFSTLEIQRTEQGDSAMYLCASSAGTDKETQYFGPGTRLLVL.

This clonotype was recorded many times. In DNA, the CDR3 is TGTGCCAGCAGCCCCAGCCCCGGACAGATGAACACTGAAGCTTTCTTT. Translating it yields CASSPSPGQMNTEAFF. The rearrangement joins TRBV6-5 to TRBJ1-1, with D perhaps matching TRBD1 (6 bases). This CDR3 region has 16 residues. V was cut by 6 bases and J by 0 bases, with 17 bases left in between. Germline V gene data show CDR1 as MNHEY and CDR2 as SVGAGI.

This clonotype was detected ten times or more. V gene TRBV28 combines with J gene TRBJ2-5, with a weak D call TRBD1 (6 bases). Per the germline V gene, CDR1 is MDHEN and CDR2 is SYDVKM. This CDR3 is built from 12 residues. Trimming left V 8 bases short and J 5 bases short, with 12 bases between. CDR3 region: CASRETGETQYF. CDR3 coding DNA: TGTGCCAGCCGCGAAACAGGGGAGACCCAGTACTTC. The variable domain in full, completed from reference TRBV28 and TRBJ2-5, reads DVKVTQSSRYLVKRTGEKVFLECVQDMDHENMFWYRQDPGLGLRLIYFSYDVKMKEKGDIPEGYSVSREKKERFSLILESASTNQTSMYLCASRETGETQYFGPGTRLLVL.

This clonotype was found many times. The chain uses TRBV12-3 or TRBV12-4 and TRBJ1-5; a weak D match, TRBD1 (5 bases). The CDR3 consists of 16 residues. Trimming left V 2 bases short and J 0 bases short, with 11 bases between. The CDR3 sequence is CASSLNRRISNQPQHF. DNA for the CDR3: TGTGCCAGCAGTTTAAACAGGCGTATTAGCAATCAGCCCCAGCATTTT.

This clonotype has at least ten counts. The rearrangement links TRBV30 to TRBJ1-4; D is perhaps TRBD1 (5 bases). V dropped 5 bases and J dropped 3 bases, with 10 bases sitting between them. There are 13 residues in the CDR3. The V gene's germline CDR1 is GTSNPN and CDR2 SVGIG (reference sequence). In DNA form, the CDR3 reads TGTGCCTGGGAGACAGAACCTAATGAAAAACTGTTTTTT. Protein sequence: CAWETEPNEKLFF.

Only a few counts were recorded for this clonotype. The rearrangement links TRBV12-3 or TRBV12-4 to TRBJ2-2, with D tentatively TRBD1 (6 bases). This CDR3 region has 14 residues. V was shortened by 5 bases and J by 3 bases, with 10 bases between the two germline ends. The CDR3 nucleotides are TGTGCCAGCAGTGGCCAGGGGTACACCGGGGAGCTGTTTTTT. Protein sequence: CASSGQGYTGELFF.

This clonotype was seen many times. The J gene is TRBJ1-2, the V gene TRBV6-5, with 8 nucleotides matching TRBD1. Per the germline V gene, CDR1 is MNHEY and CDR2 is SVGAGI. The CDR3 totals 16 residues. The junction had 7 bases not matched to a gene; V was cut back by 0 bases and J by 4 bases. CDR3 residues: CASSYSTTGEFYGYTF. As DNA, the CDR3 is TGTGCCAGCAGTTACTCGACGACAGGGGAGTTCTATGGCTACACCTTC.

Concerning this clonotype itself: A much larger clone sits a single nucleotide away, making a read error possible. This chain links TRBV7-9 with TRBJ1-1; D remains ambiguous. The length of the CDR3 is 13 residues. Germline V CDR1 and CDR2: SEHNR, FQNEAQ (reference sequence). CDR3 sequence reads: CASSLNAYTEVFF. CDR3 nucleotides: TGTGCCAGCAGCCTAAACGCCTACACTGAAGTTTTCTTT. Using reference TRBV7-9 and TRBJ1-1 for the parts outside the CDR3, the full variable domain is DTGVSQNPRHKITKRGQNVTFRCDPISEHNRLYWYRQTLGQGPEFLTYFQNEAQLEKSRLLSDRFSAERPKGSFSTLEIQRTEQGDSAMYLCASSLNAYTEVFFGQGTRLTVV.

This clonotype was seen many times. The chain couples TRBV28 to TRBJ2-7; 7 nucleotides align to TRBD2. The J segment lost 0 bases and the V segment lost 6 bases, leaving 5 bases of the junction unmatched. Germline V gene data show CDR1 as MDHEN and CDR2 as SYDVKM. The CDR3 is 14 residues long. Here the CDR3 DNA reads TGTGCCAGCAGCAGCCCGGGGGGCTCCTACGAGCAGTACTTC. Protein: CASSSPGGSYEQYF. The variable domain in full, completed from reference TRBV28 and TRBJ2-7, reads DVKVTQSSRYLVKRTGEKVFLECVQDMDHENMFWYRQDPGLGLRLIYFSYDVKMKEKGDIPEGYSVSREKKERFSLILESASTNQTSMYLCASSSPGGSYEQYFGPGTRLTVT.

This chain joins TRBV7-2 and TRBJ2-5, with D maybe TRBD1 (6 bases). Looked up from germline, CDR1 is SGHTA and CDR2 is FQGNSA. This CDR3 comprises 15 residues. Deletions cut 6 bases from V and 3 bases from J, with 17 bases between. CDR3 residues: CASRSIPGQKETQYF. CDR3 DNA sequence: TGTGCCAGCAGGTCGATTCCGGGACAAAAAGAGACCCAGTACTTC.

This clonotype appeared many times. This chain uses TRBV19 with TRBJ1-2; the D is unclear. The CDR3 extends over 14 amino acids. The germline V gene encodes CDR1 LNHDA and CDR2 SQIVND (reference sequence). Trimming took 7 bases from V and 8 from J, leaving 20 bases between them. The CDR3 DNA follows: TGTGCCAGTACCAGAGAGCCCCTATGGGAGGGCTACACCTTC. This sequence encodes CASTREPLWEGYTF.

The table lists this clonotype with many counts. The rearrangement joins TRBV6-1 to TRBJ1-2, with 7 bases that match TRBD1. The ends lost 4 bases at V and 8 bases at J; junction bases unmatched: 7. The germline V gene has CDR1 MNHNS and CDR2 SASEGT. This CDR3 is 13 amino acids long. The CDR3 sequence: CASSGQGVRGYTF. CDR3 DNA: TGTGCCAGCAGTGGACAGGGAGTTCGCGGCTACACCTTC.

Ten or more counts support this clonotype. The gene calls are TRBV6-5 and TRBJ1-2; D uncertain. Germline V gives CDR1 MNHEY, CDR2 SVGAGI. The V end lost 0 bases, the J end lost 4 bases, and 18 bases lay between the germline ends. This CDR3 is 17 amino acids long. The CDR3, as DNA: TGTGCCAGCAGTTACTCCGTGGATAAAGACGGTACCTATGGCTACACCTTC. Translated: CASSYSVDKDGTYGYTF.

This clonotype occurred a few times. The chain combines TRBV5-8 with TRBJ2-7; 7 nucleotides align to TRBD2. CDR1 and CDR2 from the germline V gene are SGHTS and YDEGEE. There are 14 residues in the CDR3. The junction had 8 bases not matched to a gene; V was cut back by 5 bases and J by 3 bases. The CDR3 protein is CASRLGGDLYEQYF. In nucleotides, the CDR3 is TGTGCCAGCAGACTGGGGGGGGATCTCTACGAGCAGTACTTC.

The genes are TRBV3-1 and TRBJ1-2; weak D call: TRBD1 (6 bases). The CDR3 has 13 residues. V was clipped by 0 bases and J by 9 bases, with 11 bases between them. From germline, CDR1 is LGHDT and CDR2 YNNKEL (reference sequence). The CDR3: CASSQEAGQRYTF. The CDR3 DNA sequence: TGTGCCAGCAGCCAAGAGGCAGGACAGCGCTACACCTTC.

V and J are TRBV24-1 and TRBJ1-1; weak D call: TRBD1 (6 bases). Germline-derived CDR1 and CDR2 are KGHDR and SFDVKD. The CDR3 sequence is 13 residues long. V was shortened by 1 base and J by 8 bases, with 10 bases between the two germline ends. CDR3 in amino acids: CATSDLGGVEAFF. The CDR3 coding sequence is TGTGCCACCAGTGATTTAGGGGGGGTGGAAGCTTTCTTT.

Many counts were recorded for this clonotype. The chain has TRBV12-3 or TRBV12-4 and TRBJ1-2; D uncertain. The ends were cut back, 5 bases at V and 0 bases at J, with 7 bases in the middle. The CDR3 consists of 13 residues. CDR3 loop: CASSRTSNYGYTF. As DNA, the CDR3 is TGTGCCAGCAGTCGGACCTCTAACTATGGCTACACCTTC.

The V gene is TRBV12-3 or TRBV12-4, the J gene TRBJ1-1; a weak D match, TRBD1 (6 bases). Trimming removed 0 bases from V and 4 bases from J, with 12 bases in between. This CDR3 comprises 15 residues. The CDR3 DNA reads TGTGCCAGCAGTTTAGCGACAGGTATGAGCACTGAAGCTTTCTTT. Translated: CASSLATGMSTEAFF.

This clonotype was seen at least ten times. The chain employs TRBV4-2 and TRBJ2-7; the D is unclear. This CDR3 has 14 amino acids. Trimming pared 2 bases from V and 1 base from J, leaving 9 bases between. Germline assignment: CDR1 LGHNA and CDR2 YNFKEQ. The CDR3 is CASSQFQDSYEQYF. The CDR3 nucleotides read TGTGCCAGCAGCCAATTTCAGGATTCCTACGAGCAGTACTTC.

This clonotype came up many times. V usage is TRBV6-5 and J usage is TRBJ1-1; D gene uncertain. CDR3 length equals 11 residues. V lost 2 bases and J 6 bases, leaving 4 bases between the germline ends. Germline V gene lookup returns CDR1 MNHEY and CDR2 SVGAGI. CDR3 protein: CASSYTAEAFF. CDR3 DNA sequence: TGTGCCAGCAGTTACACAGCTGAAGCTTTCTTT.

There are many counts of this clonotype. The chain combines TRBV2 with TRBJ2-7; D might be TRBD1 (6 bases). CDR1 and CDR2 (germline): SNHLY, FYNNEI. The CDR3 length is 14 residues. Trimming pared 1 base from V and 3 bases from J, leaving 10 bases between. The CDR3 nucleotides read TGTGCCAGCAGTGAAGGTGGCAGGGGCTACGAGCAGTACTTC. This translates into CASSEGGRGYEQYF. The whole variable domain, filled in from reference TRBV2 and TRBJ2-7, reads EPEVTQTPSHQVTQMGQEVILRCVPISNHLYFYWYRQILGQKVEFLVSFYNNEISEKSEIFDDQFSVERPDGSNFTLKIRSTKLEDSAMYFCASSEGGRGYEQYFGPGTRLTVT.

This clonotype has ten or more counts. J is TRBJ1-2 and V is TRBV19; 7 positions match TRBD1. The CDR3 runs 17 residues. In germline, CDR1 is LNHDA, CDR2 SQIVND (reference sequence). Losses at the gene ends were 1 base for V and 3 bases for J; bases not matched to a gene: 11. The CDR3 sequence is CASSIGRFGGGDYGYTF. The CDR3 bases are TGTGCCAGTAGTATAGGACGCTTCGGAGGGGGCGACTATGGCTACACCTTC.

This clonotype was seen only a few times. A much larger clone differs by one base, so this may be a read error. This rearrangement joins TRBV29-1 to TRBJ2-4, with D perhaps matching TRBD2 (7 bases). The germline V gene has CDR1 SQVTM and CDR2 ANQGSEA. CDR3 length equals 14 residues. The CDR3 DNA reads as TGCAGCGCCGCAAGGGGGGGGCAGGGAGACATTAAGTACTTC. It encodes CSAARGGQGDIKYF.

This clonotype showed up many times. V usage is TRBV5-1 and J usage is TRBJ1-2, with D maybe TRBD1 (5 bases). V dropped 0 bases and J dropped 0 bases, with 6 bases sitting between them. CDR1 is SGHRS and CDR2 is YFSETQ in the germline V gene. This CDR3 spans 14 amino acids. The CDR3 bases are TGCGCCAGCAGCTTGGAGGGGACTAACTATGGCTACACCTTC. Its protein product is CASSLEGTNYGYTF.

The gene calls are TRBV7-3 and TRBJ1-2, with TRBD1 identical over 9 bases. CDR3 length: 15 residues. CDR1 is SGHTA, CDR2 FQGTGA, per germline. V shed 4 bases, J shed 6 bases, and the junction held 9 bases outside the gene matches. The chain's CDR3 is CASSSSGTGLHGYTF. The CDR3 bases are TGTGCCAGCAGCTCCTCCGGGACAGGGTTGCATGGCTACACCTTC.

The CDR3, as DNA: TGTGCCAGCAGTTTAAGCGGGGGCCAAGGCTACACCTTC. The encoded protein is CASSLSGGQGYTF. The gene calls are TRBV12-3 or TRBV12-4 and TRBJ1-2; D is possibly TRBD1 (6 bases). The CDR3 is made up of 13 amino acids. V lost 2 bases and J lost 8, with 12 bases in between.

This clonotype occurred many times. This chain joins TRBV19 and TRBJ1-5; the match to TRBD1 covers 11 bases. V was clipped by 9 bases and J by 2 bases; unmatched bases: 9. Germline lookup yields CDR1 LNHDA and CDR2 SQIVND (reference sequence). This CDR3 has 16 residues. Here the CDR3 DNA reads TGTGCCAGCATAAGGACAGGGGGCAGAGGCAATCAGCCCCAGCATTTT. The encoded protein is CASIRTGGRGNQPQHF.

This clonotype was seen many times. The genes are TRBV19 and TRBJ1-2; the match to TRBD1 covers 8 bases. The CDR3 has 16 amino acids. Germline lookup yields CDR1 LNHDA and CDR2 SQIVND (reference sequence). Trimming at V came to 2 bases and at J to 6 bases, leaving 11 bases not matched to a gene. CDR3 sequence reads: CASSITSAGGNHGYTF. The DNA of the CDR3 is TGTGCCAGTAGTATAACTTCGGCAGGGGGCAACCATGGCTACACCTTC.

This clonotype was picked up many times. This sequence joins TRBV7-3 and TRBJ2-7; possibly TRBD1 for D (7 bases). The CDR3 covers 13 residues. Germline CDR1 is SGHTA and CDR2 is FQGTGA. V was cut by 6 bases and J by 4 bases, with 13 bases left in between. CDR3 residues: CASSPGGTYEQYF. The CDR3 DNA sequence: TGTGCCAGCAGTCCAGGGGGGACATACGAGCAGTACTTC. Combining the CDR3 with reference TRBV7-3 and TRBJ2-7 gives the whole variable domain GAGVSQTPSNKVTEKGKYVELRCDPISGHTALYWYRQSLGQGPEFLIYFQGTGAADDSGLPNDRFFAVRPEGSVSTLKIQRTERGDSAVYLCASSPGGTYEQYFGPGTRLTVT.

This chain links TRBV7-8 with TRBJ2-7; D is uncertain. CDR3 size: 16 residues. The V gene's germline CDR1 is SGHVS and CDR2 FQNEAQ. V shed 3 bases and J shed 0 bases, with 15 bases lying between them. CDR3 loop: CASSLDVFLGSYEQYF. In nucleotides, the CDR3 is TGTGCCAGCAGCTTGGATGTGTTCCTCGGCTCCTACGAGCAGTACTTC. The full variable domain, with the rest looked up from reference TRBV7-8 and TRBJ2-7, is GAGVSQSPRYKVAKRGQDVALRCDPISGHVSLFWYQQALGQGPEFLTYFQNEAQLDKSGLPSDRFFAERPEGSVSTLKIQRTQQEDSAVYLCASSLDVFLGSYEQYFGPGTRLTVT.

The V and J genes are TRBV24-1 and TRBJ1-3; D is undetermined. CDR1 and CDR2 from the germline V gene are KGHDR and SFDVKD. The CDR3 has 17 residues. Trimming took 7 bases from V and 4 from J, leaving 22 bases between them. Here the CDR3 reads CATSEHPGKGGGNTIYF. For the CDR3, the DNA is TGTGCCACCAGCGAACATCCAGGCAAGGGAGGCGGAAACACCATATATTTT.